The 26 T cell receptor beta chains given below trace back to one sample, sequenced in a study of blood T cell repertoires in COVID-19. Only in-frame clones appear in the TCRdb table, and some are missing; sequencing was by immunoSEQ multiplex PCR. The table shows fewer than 130,000 clones, with about 85% occurring only once. The sample was peripheral blood. These receptors were collected from a human donor in a cohort sampled during active COVID-19.

The chain joins TRBV27 to TRBJ1-6; 9 bases fit TRBD1. This CDR3 region has 14 residues. Trimming at V came to 3 bases and at J to 9 bases, leaving 3 bases not matched to a gene. CDR1 and CDR2 from the germline V gene are MNHEY and SMNVEV (reference sequence). CDR3 sequence: CASSFRQGVSPLHF. The CDR3 nucleotides are TGTGCCAGCAGTTTTCGACAGGGGGTTTCACCCCTCCACTTT.

The rearrangement joins TRBV6-5 to TRBJ1-6; maybe TRBD1 (5 bases). Trimming shortened V by 5 bases and J by 7 bases, and 15 bases separated the two germline ends. The CDR3 loop spans 15 amino acids. CDR1 and CDR2 from the germline V gene are MNHEY and SVGAGI. The CDR3 DNA reads TGTGCCAGCAGTCAGCGGGACTCCGTGAATTCACCCCTCCACTTT. Protein sequence: CASSQRDSVNSPLHF.

A single count supports this clone. The V and J genes are TRBV7-3 and TRBJ2-7; D is possibly TRBD2 (6 bases). Trimming stripped 1 base from V and 4 bases from J, with 14 bases between. Germline V gives CDR1 SGHTA, CDR2 FQGTGA. The CDR3 spans 15 residues. In DNA, the CDR3 is TGTGCCAGCAGCTTAAGCGGTGGACTACAATACGAGCAGTACTTC. Protein sequence: CASSLSGGLQYEQYF.

The rearrangement joins TRBV7-2 to TRBJ2-1, with D perhaps TRBD2 (6 bases). CDR3 length equals 17 residues. The V end was cut by 0 bases, the J end by 5 bases, with 17 bases between. CDR1 and CDR2 (germline): SGHTA, FQGNSA. The CDR3, as DNA: TGTGCCAGCAGCTTAGCGGGGCCGGGGACTTTGAACAATGAGCAGTTCTTC. It is translated as CASSLAGPGTLNNEQFF.

The CDR3 bases are TGCGCCAGCAGCTTGGGGGGAGCCCTCTCGGAGACCCAGTACTTC. It specifies CASSLGGALSETQYF. The J gene is TRBJ2-5, the V gene TRBV5-1, with D possibly TRBD2 on 5 matching bases. V was shortened by 0 bases and J by 5 bases, with 14 bases between the two germline ends. This CDR3 has 15 amino acids. In germline, CDR1 is SGHRS, CDR2 YFSETQ.

The CDR3 here is CATSDPGRSGETQYF. Here the CDR3 DNA reads TGTGCCACCAGTGATCCCGGACGATCGGGGGAGACCCAGTACTTC. The genes are TRBV24-1 and TRBJ2-5; TRBD2 is a possible D gene (5 bases). The CDR3 length is 15 residues. The V end lost 3 bases, the J end lost 5 bases, and 15 bases lay between the germline ends. From germline, CDR1 is KGHDR and CDR2 SFDVKD.

This chain links TRBV19 with TRBJ2-2, with D unclear. V gave up 7 bases and J gave up 1 base, with 16 bases separating them. Germline CDR1 LNHDA, CDR2 SQIVND (reference sequence). This CDR3 has 16 amino acids. The DNA for the CDR3 is TGTGCCAGTACTTTGGGCCCGATAGGGAACACCGGGGAGCTGTTTTTT. Translating it yields CASTLGPIGNTGELFF.

The chain has TRBV5-1 and TRBJ1-5; 7 bases agree with TRBD1. Per germline, CDR1 SGHRS and CDR2 YFSETQ. With V trimmed by 4 bases and J by 4 bases, 5 bases remained unmatched. This CDR3 has 14 amino acids. CDR3: CASSPGTANQPQHF. CDR3 nucleotides: TGCGCCAGCAGCCCCGGGACAGCAAATCAGCCCCAGCATTTT.

The chain employs TRBV10-2 and TRBJ2-1; D may be TRBD1 (6 bases). The CDR3 spans 12 residues. CDR1 and CDR2 from the germline V gene are WSHSY and SAAADI. The V gene lost 7 bases and the J gene lost 9 bases, with 13 bases spanning the gap. CDR3 protein: CASTPRGGEQFF. CDR3 in DNA: TGCGCCAGCACTCCACGAGGGGGTGAGCAGTTCTTC.

The CDR3 DNA reads as TGTGCCAGCAGCTTAGCCCAGACAGGGCCTCGCTATGGCTACACCTTC. Its protein product is CASSLAQTGPRYGYTF. The gene calls are TRBV7-2 and TRBJ1-2; 7 positions match TRBD1. The CDR3 spans 16 residues. V lost 0 bases to trimming and J lost 4 bases; unmatched junction nucleotides: 8. Per germline, CDR1 SGHTA and CDR2 FQGNSA.

This chain uses TRBV30 with TRBJ2-7, with TRBD1 matching over 7 bases. V gave up 2 bases and J gave up 7 bases; unmatched junction bases: 5. Germline V gene lookup returns CDR1 GTSNPN and CDR2 SVGIG (reference sequence). The CDR3 has 12 residues. The CDR3 DNA reads as TGTGCCTGGAGTCGACAGGGCAATGAGCAGTACTTC. Amino acids: CAWSRQGNEQYF.

This rearrangement joins TRBV6-5 to TRBJ2-7, with D perhaps matching TRBD2 (5 bases). In germline, CDR1 is MNHEY, CDR2 SVGAGI. The CDR3 has 13 residues. Trimming took off 6 bases at V and 4 bases at J, with 13 bases between the two ends. This chain's CDR3 is CASSFGEWYEQYF. CDR3 nucleotides: TGTGCCAGCAGCTTCGGGGAGTGGTACGAGCAGTACTTC.

This clone has only one observation. The chain has TRBV7-8 and TRBJ1-5; D not certain. Germline CDR1 reads SGHVS; CDR2 reads FQNEAQ. V dropped 2 bases and J dropped 2 bases, with 4 bases sitting between them. The CDR3 runs 13 residues. The CDR3 here is CASSLSGNQPQHF. The CDR3 coding sequence is TGTGCCAGCAGCTTAAGCGGCAATCAGCCCCAGCATTTT.

This clone is a singleton in its sample. This chain uses TRBV27 with TRBJ2-2; D is possibly TRBD2 (5 bases). This CDR3 has 12 residues. Trimming left V 8 bases short and J 7 bases short, with 11 bases between. Germline CDR1 reads MNHEY; CDR2 reads SMNVEV (reference sequence). CDR3 sequence reads: CASRERNGELFF. CDR3 nucleotide sequence: TGTGCCAGCCGGGAACGGAACGGGGAGCTGTTTTTT.

The rearrangement uses TRBV5-4 and TRBJ1-1; no definite D call. The CDR3 is 12 amino acids. The germline V gene has CDR1 SGHNT and CDR2 YYREEE (reference sequence). The germline V and J ends were trimmed by 1 base and 3 bases, with 4 bases remaining between them. The CDR3 DNA follows: TGTGCCAGCAGCTTGCAGGACACTGAAGCTTTCTTT. Its protein is CASSLQDTEAFF.

This chain uses TRBV28 with TRBJ1-2; D not resolved. There are 12 residues in the CDR3. V dropped 5 bases and J dropped 3 bases, with 7 bases sitting between them. Germline values: CDR1 MDHEN, CDR2 SYDVKM. This chain's CDR3 is CASSPKHYGYTF. The CDR3 bases are TGTGCCAGCAGTCCTAAGCACTATGGCTACACCTTC.

This sequence joins TRBV7-8 and TRBJ2-7; TRBD1 is a possible D gene (6 bases). V was shortened by 1 base and J by 2 bases, with 9 bases between the two germline ends. The CDR3 runs 14 residues. Germline loops: CDR1 SGHVS, CDR2 FQNEAQ. CDR3 residues: CASSLGAGAYEQYF. The CDR3 DNA sequence: TGTGCCAGCAGCTTAGGGGCAGGGGCCTACGAGCAGTACTTC. The full variable domain, in which reference TRBV7-8 and TRBJ2-7 provide the parts outside the CDR3, is GAGVSQSPRYKVAKRGQDVALRCDPISGHVSLFWYQQALGQGPEFLTYFQNEAQLDKSGLPSDRFFAERPEGSVSTLKIQRTQQEDSAVYLCASSLGAGAYEQYFGPGTRLTVT.

The rearrangement links TRBV3-1 (or the pseudogene TRBV3-2) to TRBJ1-3, with 9 bases aligning to TRBD1. Unmatched junction bases numbered 6, after V lost 5 bases and J lost 1 base. The CDR3 has 16 residues. Germline V lookup: CDR1 LGHDT, CDR2 YNNKEL (reference sequence). CDR3 coding DNA: TGTGCCAGCAGCGGCGACAGGGGGAATTCTGGAAACACCATATATTTT. Translation: CASSGDRGNSGNTIYF.

The chain couples TRBV12-3 or TRBV12-4 to TRBJ1-2; D might be TRBD1 (6 bases). Trimming took off 7 bases at V and 4 bases at J, with 13 bases between the two ends. The CDR3 is 13 residues long. This chain's CDR3 is CASTERTAYGYTF. CDR3 nucleotide sequence: TGTGCCAGCACCGAGAGGACAGCCTATGGCTACACCTTC.

The chain links TRBV7-2 to TRBJ1-1; D may be TRBD1 (5 bases). Germline V gene lookup returns CDR1 SGHTA and CDR2 FQGNSA. This CDR3 is built from 17 residues. V was shortened by 0 bases and J by 0 bases, with 14 bases between the two germline ends. CDR3 coding DNA: TGTGCCAGCAGCTTAGCGGATTACAGGAACTTGAACACTGAAGCTTTCTTT. It translates to CASSLADYRNLNTEAFF.

The chain combines TRBV5-1 with TRBJ2-7, with a weak D call TRBD1 (6 bases). There are 12 residues in the CDR3. Germline loops: CDR1 SGHRS, CDR2 YFSETQ. With 4 bases removed from V and 3 bases from J, the gap between germline ends came to 8 bases. CDR3 sequence reads: CASSQDSYEQYF. CDR3 DNA: TGCGCCAGCAGCCAGGACAGCTACGAGCAGTACTTC.

The V call is TRBV7-2, the J call TRBJ1-1; no clear D. Germline lookup yields CDR1 SGHTA and CDR2 FQGNSA. Trimming took 1 base from V and 7 from J, leaving 7 bases between them. The CDR3 consists of 12 residues. The CDR3 bases are TGTGCCAGCAGCTTAGGTCAGCGTGAAGCTTTCTTT. It translates to CASSLGQREAFF.

The chain links TRBV5-1 to TRBJ2-1; D ambiguous. V was shortened by 7 bases and J by 6 bases, with 11 bases between the two germline ends. Germline lookup yields CDR1 SGHRS and CDR2 YFSETQ. The CDR3 runs to 12 residues. CDR3 nucleotide sequence: TGCGCCAGCTCTGGCTCCAGCAATGAGCAGTTCTTC. It encodes CASSGSSNEQFF.

This rearrangement joins TRBV6-5 to TRBJ2-1, with TRBD2 matching over 8 bases. The CDR3 totals 15 residues. Germline CDR1 reads MNHEY; CDR2 reads SVGAGI. V was pared by 6 bases and J by 8 bases, with 12 bases of the junction left unmatched. The CDR3 sequence: CASRASGGIFDEQFF. In nucleotides, the CDR3 is TGTGCCAGCAGGGCGAGCGGGGGAATTTTTGATGAGCAGTTCTTC.

The chain links TRBV6-2 or TRBV6-3 to TRBJ1-5; D might be TRBD1 (5 bases). The ends were cut back, 6 bases at V and 0 bases at J, with 9 bases in the middle. CDR3 length: 14 residues. Germline V lookup: CDR1 MNHEY, CDR2 SVGEGT. The DNA of the CDR3 is TGTGCCAGCAGCTGGACAAATAGCAATCAGCCCCAGCATTTT. Translation: CASSWTNSNQPQHF.

The chain recombines TRBV21-1 with TRBJ1-2; TRBD1, as called in the table, went unchecked against the DNA. TRBV21-1 is a listed pseudogene. CDR3 length equals 17 residues. The CDR3 DNA reads TGTGCCAGCAGCAAACCCAGGGGGCCTCCCCGGGACTATGGCTACACCTTC. Translation gives CASSKPRGPPRDYGYTF.